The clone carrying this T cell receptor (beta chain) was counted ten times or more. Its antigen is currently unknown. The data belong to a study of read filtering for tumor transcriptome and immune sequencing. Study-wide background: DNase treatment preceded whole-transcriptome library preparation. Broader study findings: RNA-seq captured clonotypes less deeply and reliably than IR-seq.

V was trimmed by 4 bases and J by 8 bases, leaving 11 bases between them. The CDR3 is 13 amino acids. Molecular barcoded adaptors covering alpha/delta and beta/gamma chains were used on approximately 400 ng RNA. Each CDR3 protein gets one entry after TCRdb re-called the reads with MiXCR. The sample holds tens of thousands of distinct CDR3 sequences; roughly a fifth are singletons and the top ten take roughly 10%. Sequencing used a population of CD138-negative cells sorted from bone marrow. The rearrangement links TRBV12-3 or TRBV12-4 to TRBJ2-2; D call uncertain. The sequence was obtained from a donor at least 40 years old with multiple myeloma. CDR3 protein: CASSSLSTGELFF. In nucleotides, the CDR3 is TGTGCCAGCAGTTCCCTATCCACGGGGGAGCTGTTTTTT.